This TCR beta chain was observed in a study of regulatory T cells in long-lasting Graves disease (dated by TCRdb to the early 2020s). Describing the broader study: Persistent Graves' disease was defined as persistently positive TSH receptor autoantibodies together with antithyroid drug treatment for over 5 years. Persistent Graves' disease patients were compared with newly diagnosed Graves' disease patients by peripheral blood TCR sequencing and RNA sequencing. The study was registered as a clinical trial and conducted in China. A total of roughly 35 samples underwent TCR sequencing: about 13 from persistent and around 20 from newly diagnosed Graves' disease patients. Persistent Graves' disease patients in the clinical cohort had taken antithyroid drugs for approximately 9.5 years on average. Broad study findings and their caveats: Compared with newly diagnosed patients, persistent Graves' disease patients had lower TCR Shannon entropy and fewer highly expanded clones, which suggests clonal expansion. Because the primary lesion, thyroid tissue, could not be accessed, the study looked at peripheral blood alone. The small sample size was acknowledged by the authors as a limitation that may reduce accuracy. Patients with persistent disease shared more public clonotypes (approximately 2,500) than newly diagnosed patients did (roughly 970). Sequencing and analysis were limited to the TCR beta chain. Preferential use of TRBV28, TRBJ1-2 and TRBJ2-5 was observed in persistent disease, whereas TRBV20-1 and TRBJ2-1 were favored in newly diagnosed disease.

Library preparation used multiplex PCR. This sample was sequenced with an Illumina HiSeq 4000. CDR3 regions were amplified by Arm-PCR with iRepertoire HTBI primers to construct TCR beta libraries. Before sequencing, the PCR products went through gel purification. Per the authors' processing: Across samples, 60 to 70 TRBV and roughly 13 TRBJ segments were identified and used for gene usage analysis of CDR3 amino acid clonotypes. Filtered high-quality paired reads were merged into contigs using COPE and FqMerger. BLAST was used to align contigs to IMGT TRBV, TRBD and TRBJ reference genes, and CDR3 was defined according to IMGT. Clonotypes above 0.1% frequency were classified as highly expanded clones. Shannon entropy was used to measure repertoire diversity, and the Gini coefficient was used to measure V-J evenness. A clonotype was considered public if more than one individual shared it. Through fastp at Q25 and MiXCR, TCRdb rebuilt clones from the public reads, retaining in-frame beta chains. Every CDR3 protein is listed once, alongside the most common genes and DNA of its rows. For this entry, the V and J calls and clone size follow TCRdb and not the study's own pipeline. The sample table contains under 500,000 distinct CDR3 sequences; only one count was recorded for roughly 20% of them. The ten most abundant clones make up less than 25% of the sample.

CDR1 and CDR2, looked up from the germline V gene, are KGHSH and LQKENI. Measured from the cysteine to the phenylalanine, the CDR3 is 14 residues long. CDR3 DNA only is kept here, 42 bases in frame from base 1. V and J are truncated by 3 bases and 1 base respectively, leaving an intervening sequence of 10 bases. Per the publication, the time point label means: persistent/refractory GD, antithyroid drugs over 5 years with positive TRAb. For both TCR sequencing and RNA sequencing, RNA was extracted from PBMCs in TRIzol. The diagnosis of Graves' disease was made according to American Thyroid Association guidelines. The patients came from an endocrinology department in Xi'an, China. Each patient gave around 9.2 milliliters of peripheral blood, collected in an EDTA anticoagulant tube. Ficoll Paque Plus density gradient separation was used to isolate PBMCs, and no further T cell sorting was done. An Agilent 2100 Bioanalyzer and agarose gel were used to assess RNA quality, and a NanoDrop 2000 was used to measure RNA concentration.

This clonotype was seen ten or more times. Its antigen is still unknown. No much larger clone is present one base from it, and per-base qualities are unavailable. The chain was built from TRBV18 and TRBJ2-7; matching of 7 bases hints at TRBD1 as the D gene. The sequence came from a female donor with Graves disease. This specimen was peripheral blood mononuclear cells (PBMCs), taken when the disease was refractory, from a patient treated with antithyroid drugs. DNA sequence: TGTGCCAGCTCACCCCCAGGGGGGTCCTACGAGCAGTACTTC. It encodes CASSPPGGSYEQYF.